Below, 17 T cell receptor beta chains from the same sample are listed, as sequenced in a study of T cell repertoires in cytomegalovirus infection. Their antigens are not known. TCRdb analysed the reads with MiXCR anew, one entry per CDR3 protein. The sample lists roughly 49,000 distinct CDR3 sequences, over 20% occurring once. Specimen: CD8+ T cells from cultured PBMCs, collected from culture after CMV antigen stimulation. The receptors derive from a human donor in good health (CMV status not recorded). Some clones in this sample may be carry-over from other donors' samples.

Written as DNA, the CDR3 is TGTGCCAGCAGCTTAGCGTCGACGGGGGGGAGAGAGACCCAGTACTTC. Its translation: CASSLASTGGRETQYF. This chain joins TRBV7-2 and TRBJ2-5; 8 nucleotides match TRBD2. CDR1 is SGHTA and CDR2 is FQGNSA in the germline V gene. The CDR3 is 16 residues long. Trimming at V came to 0 bases and at J to 4 bases, leaving 7 bases not matched to a gene.

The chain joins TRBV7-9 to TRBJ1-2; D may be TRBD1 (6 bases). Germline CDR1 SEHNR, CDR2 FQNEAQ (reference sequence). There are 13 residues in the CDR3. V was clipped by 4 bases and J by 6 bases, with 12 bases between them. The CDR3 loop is CASSSGASDGYTF. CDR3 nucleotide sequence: TGTGCCAGCAGCTCAGGGGCCTCGGATGGCTACACCTTC.

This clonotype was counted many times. The CDR3 DNA sequence: TGTGCCAGCAGCTTCACGACAGGGGTTGGAAACACCATATATTTT. It codes for CASSFTTGVGNTIYF. The chain uses TRBV7-8 and TRBJ1-3; 8 bases match TRBD1. The CDR3 runs 15 residues. Germline V gene data show CDR1 as SGHVS and CDR2 as FQNEAQ. J gave up 3 bases and V 3 bases, and 4 bases lay outside the gene matches.

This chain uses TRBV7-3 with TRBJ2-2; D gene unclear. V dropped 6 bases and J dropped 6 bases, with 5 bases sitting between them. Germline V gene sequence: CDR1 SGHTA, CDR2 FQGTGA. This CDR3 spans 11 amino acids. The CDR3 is CASRIAGELFF. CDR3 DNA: TGTGCCAGCAGGATCGCCGGGGAGCTGTTTTTT.

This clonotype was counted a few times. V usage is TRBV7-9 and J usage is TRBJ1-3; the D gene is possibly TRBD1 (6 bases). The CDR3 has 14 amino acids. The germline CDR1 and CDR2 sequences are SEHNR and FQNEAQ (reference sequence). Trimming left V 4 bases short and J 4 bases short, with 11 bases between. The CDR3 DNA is TGTGCCAGCAGCTCGCAGGGGCACGGAAACACCATATATTTT. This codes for CASSSQGHGNTIYF.

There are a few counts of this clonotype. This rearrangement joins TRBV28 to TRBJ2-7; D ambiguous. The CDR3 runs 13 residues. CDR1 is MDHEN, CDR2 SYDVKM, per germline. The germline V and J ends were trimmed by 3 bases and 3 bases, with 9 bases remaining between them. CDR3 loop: CASSLHRIYEQYF. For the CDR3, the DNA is TGTGCCAGCAGTTTGCACAGAATCTACGAGCAGTACTTC.

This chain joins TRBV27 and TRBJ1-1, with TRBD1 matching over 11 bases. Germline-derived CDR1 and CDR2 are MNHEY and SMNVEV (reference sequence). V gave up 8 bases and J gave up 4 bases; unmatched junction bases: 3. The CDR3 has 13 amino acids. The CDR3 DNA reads TGTGCCAGCGGGACAGGGGGGGGCACTGAAGCTTTCTTT. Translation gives CASGTGGGTEAFF.

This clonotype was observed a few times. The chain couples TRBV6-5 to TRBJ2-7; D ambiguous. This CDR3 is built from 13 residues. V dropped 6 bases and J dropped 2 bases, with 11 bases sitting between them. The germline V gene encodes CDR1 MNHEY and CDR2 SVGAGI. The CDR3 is CASSETDTYEQYF. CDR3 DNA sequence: TGTGCCAGCAGCGAAACCGATACCTACGAGCAGTACTTC.

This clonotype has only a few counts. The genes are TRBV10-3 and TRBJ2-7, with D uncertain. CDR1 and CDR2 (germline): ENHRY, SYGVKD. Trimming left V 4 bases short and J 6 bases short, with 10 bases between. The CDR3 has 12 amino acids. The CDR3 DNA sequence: TGTGCCATCAGTGGGGAAGGACGCGAGCAGTACTTC. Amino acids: CAISGEGREQYF.

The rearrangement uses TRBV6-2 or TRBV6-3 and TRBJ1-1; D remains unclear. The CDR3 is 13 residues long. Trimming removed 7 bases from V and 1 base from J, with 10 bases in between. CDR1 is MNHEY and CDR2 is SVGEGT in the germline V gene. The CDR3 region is CASTPDPNTEAFF. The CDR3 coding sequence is TGTGCCAGCACCCCAGACCCGAACACTGAAGCTTTCTTT.

The CDR3 sequence is CASSPLRSGGYNEQFF. CDR3 sequence (DNA): TGTGCCAGCAGCCCATTACGGAGCGGGGGTTACAATGAGCAGTTCTTC. The chain joins TRBV7-8 to TRBJ2-1; 8 bases fit TRBD2. This CDR3 has 16 residues. V trimming: 5 bases; J trimming: 4 bases; junction bases outside the gene matches: 10. Germline CDR1 is SGHVS and CDR2 is FQNEAQ.

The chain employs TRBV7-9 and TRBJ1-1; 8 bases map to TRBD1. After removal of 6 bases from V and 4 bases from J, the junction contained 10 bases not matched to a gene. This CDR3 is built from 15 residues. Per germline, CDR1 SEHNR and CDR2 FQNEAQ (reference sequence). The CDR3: CASSFPGGGGTEAFF. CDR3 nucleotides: TGTGCCAGCAGTTTTCCAGGGGGCGGGGGCACTGAAGCTTTCTTT.

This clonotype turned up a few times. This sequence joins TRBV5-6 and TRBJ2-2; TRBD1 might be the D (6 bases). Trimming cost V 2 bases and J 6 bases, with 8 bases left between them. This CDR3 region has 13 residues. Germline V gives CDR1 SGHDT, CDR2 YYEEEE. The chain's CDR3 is CASSFTGSGELFF. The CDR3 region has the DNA TGTGCCAGCAGCTTCACAGGGTCCGGGGAGCTGTTTTTT.

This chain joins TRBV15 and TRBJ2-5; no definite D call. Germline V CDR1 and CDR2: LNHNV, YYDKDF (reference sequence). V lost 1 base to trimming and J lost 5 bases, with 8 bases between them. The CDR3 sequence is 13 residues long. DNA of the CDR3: TGTGCCACCAGCAGAGTTCCAGCGGAGACCCAGTACTTC. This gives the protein CATSRVPAETQYF.

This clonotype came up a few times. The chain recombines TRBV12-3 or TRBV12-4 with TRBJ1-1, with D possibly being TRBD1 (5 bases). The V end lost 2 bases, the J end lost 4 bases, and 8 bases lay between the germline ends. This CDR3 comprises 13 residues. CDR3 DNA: TGTGCCAGCAGTTTAACGGGGGTCACTGAAGCTTTCTTT. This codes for CASSLTGVTEAFF.

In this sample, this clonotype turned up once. The CDR3 DNA reads as TGCGCCAGCAGCCAACTAGCGGGGGGCCCCGATACGCAGTATTTT. It yields the protein CASSQLAGGPDTQYF. The V gene is TRBV4-1, the J gene TRBJ2-3, with 11 bases lining up with TRBD2. CDR1 is MGHRA, CDR2 YSYEKL, per germline. The CDR3 has 15 residues. Trimming took 2 bases from V and 6 from J; bases not matched to a gene: 4.

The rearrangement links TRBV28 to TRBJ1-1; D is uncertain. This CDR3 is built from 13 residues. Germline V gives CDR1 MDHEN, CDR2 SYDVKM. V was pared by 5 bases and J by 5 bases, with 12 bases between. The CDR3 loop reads CASSGRVGTEAFF. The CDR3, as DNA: TGTGCCAGCAGTGGCCGTGTCGGGACTGAAGCTTTCTTT. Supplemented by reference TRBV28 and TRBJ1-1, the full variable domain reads DVKVTQSSRYLVKRTGEKVFLECVQDMDHENMFWYRQDPGLGLRLIYFSYDVKMKEKGDIPEGYSVSREKKERFSLILESASTNQTSMYLCASSGRVGTEAFFGQGTRLTVV.